Detailed here is one T cell receptor beta chain. Its antigen is currently unknown. During its preparation, the TCRbeta library received unique molecular identifiers. TCRdb redid the calling of the PCR reads with MiXCR, one entry per CDR3 protein. The sample comprises approximately 650,000 distinct CDR3 sequences, roughly 14% of which are singletons, and roughly 0.84% rests with the top ten. The data belong to a study of T-cell reconstitution after alpha-beta-depleted transplantation in children. Overall study results and limits: Reportedly, alpha-beta T cells present about two months post-transplant originated from several hundred expanded clones of graft origin. T-cell numbers and diversity one year post-transplant derived largely from freshly generated T cells.

The CDR3 has 14 residues. V was clipped by 8 bases and J by 6 bases, with 20 bases between them. CDR1 and CDR2 from the germline V gene are SGHTA and FQGNSA. The clonotype originates from a girl aged 2-10 years with congenital amegakaryocytic thrombocytopenia, due to receive a stem cell transplant. The J gene is TRBJ2-7, the V gene TRBV7-2, with D perhaps TRBD1 (5 bases). This specimen was PBMCs, taken before TCRalphabeta/CD19-depleted stem cell transplant. This chain's CDR3 is CASCSRGSPCEQYF. The CDR3 nucleotides read TGTGCCAGCTGCTCAAGGGGCTCCCCGTGCGAGCAGTACTTC.